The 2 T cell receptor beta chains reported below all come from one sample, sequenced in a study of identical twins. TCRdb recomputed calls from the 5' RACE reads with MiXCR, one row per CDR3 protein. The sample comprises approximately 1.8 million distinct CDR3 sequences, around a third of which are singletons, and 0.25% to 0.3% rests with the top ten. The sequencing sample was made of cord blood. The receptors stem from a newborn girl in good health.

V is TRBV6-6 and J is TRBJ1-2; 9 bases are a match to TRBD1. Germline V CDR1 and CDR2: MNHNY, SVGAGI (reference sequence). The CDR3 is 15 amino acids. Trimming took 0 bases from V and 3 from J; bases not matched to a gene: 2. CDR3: CASSYSGQGHYGYTF. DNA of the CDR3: TGTGCCAGCAGTTACTCGGGACAGGGACACTATGGCTACACCTTC.

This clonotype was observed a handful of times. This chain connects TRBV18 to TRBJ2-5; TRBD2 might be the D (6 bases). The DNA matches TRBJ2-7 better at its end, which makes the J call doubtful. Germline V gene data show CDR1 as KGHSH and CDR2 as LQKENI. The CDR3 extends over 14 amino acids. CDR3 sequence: CASSEGLQYYEQYF. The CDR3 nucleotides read TGTGCCAGCTCGGAGGGGCTGCAATACTACGAGCAGTACTTC.